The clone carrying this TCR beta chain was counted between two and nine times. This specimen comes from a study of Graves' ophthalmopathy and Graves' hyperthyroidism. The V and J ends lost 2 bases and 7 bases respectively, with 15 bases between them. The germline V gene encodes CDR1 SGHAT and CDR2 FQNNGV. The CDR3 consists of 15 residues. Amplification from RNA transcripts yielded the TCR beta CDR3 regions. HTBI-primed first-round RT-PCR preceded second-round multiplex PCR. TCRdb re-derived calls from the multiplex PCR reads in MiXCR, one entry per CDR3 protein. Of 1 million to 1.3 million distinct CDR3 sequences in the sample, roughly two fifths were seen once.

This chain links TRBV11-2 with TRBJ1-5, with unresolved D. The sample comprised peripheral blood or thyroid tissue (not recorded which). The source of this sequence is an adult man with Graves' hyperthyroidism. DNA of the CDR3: TGTGCCAGCAGCTTAACGGGATCGACTGACCAGCCCCAGCATTTT. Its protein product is CASSLTGSTDQPQHF.